This is a list of T cell receptor beta chains from one sample in a study of CD8 T cells in ankylosing spondylitis. TCRdb redid the calling of the 5' RACE reads with MiXCR, one entry per CDR3 protein. The sample records about 340,000 distinct CDR3 sequences, 20% being singletons. Source material: blood, either unsorted or a sorted T cell fraction (not recorded which). The receptors come from a male donor with ankylosing spondylitis or in good health (not recorded which). Both conserved end residues are part of each CDR3.

length | V | CDR3
14 | TRBV2 | CASMGHLHGYEQFF
15 | TRBV11-2 | CASSPRDGVFETQYF
14 | TRBV9 | CASSVGLAGKEQYF
16 | TRBV6-5 | CASSYSATFSYNEQFF
14 | TRBV21-1 | CASNPLTAGETQYF
13 | TRBV28 | CASSETGSGEQFF
16 | TRBV7-9 | CASSYLPTGGGYEQYF
12 | TRBV20-1 | CSARGLQGMAFF
17 | TRBV24-1 | CATSDQTRTKNTGELFF
13 | TRBV12-3/TRBV12-4 | CASSFGGGYEQYF
16 | TRBV2 | CASSEGGGSSTDTQYF
10 | TRBV29-1 | CSVEGTGKFF
14 | TRBV10-3 | CAIGGVSGANVLTF
18 | TRBV12-3/TRBV12-4 | CASSLAWGQLAGGYEQYF
15 | TRBV5-5 | CASSFQGNTQETQYF
15 | TRBV28 | CASSLGISGSYEQYF
14 | TRBV13 | CASSLASGRGEQFF
15 | TRBV28 | CASSFSQSSYNEQFF
17 | TRBV21-1 | CASSKSNRTGVVDEQYF
15 | TRBV4-1 | CASSQSHPITYEQYF
16 | TRBV29-1 | CSVEDLSGLSPGELFF
15 | TRBV20-1 | CSATDRGFSYNEQFF
16 | TRBV7-9 | CASSSRAASNSYEQYF
13 | TRBV28 | CASRAGSSYEQYF
11 | TRBV20-1 | CSANRQLTQYF
15 | TRBV7-2 | CASSFGAGQGYEQYF
12 | TRBV30 | CAWSVRRYEQFF
16 | TRBV24-1 | CATSDPRDESPREQYF
15 | TRBV5-6 | CASSMVRDRQETQYF
13 | TRBV7-9 | CASSYREVYGYTF
14 | TRBV12-3/TRBV12-4 | CASRRQGASETQYF
13 | TRBV6-4 | CASRLAGGTEQFF
14 | TRBV12-3/TRBV12-4 | CASRISGVNTEAFF
14 | TRBV30 | CAWSLTGGTGELFF
13 | TRBV29-1 | CSVEGQGMYEQYF
15 | TRBV28 | CASSEPREVSYEQYF
14 | TRBV3-1 | CASSLDRGFTEAFF